The 30 T cell receptor beta chains listed next were all sequenced from one sample in a study of OX40 agonist ivuxolimab in advanced cancers. Using immunoSEQ multiplex PCR, the repertoire was profiled, and TCRdb retains in-frame clones only, with some absent. The sample consists of 70,000 or so clones, 75% to 95% of them appearing once. Here the sequenced sample was CD4+ or CD8+ T cells sorted from blood, taken in a trial of the OX40 agonist ivuxolimab. All receptors come from an adult with an advanced solid tumor such as melanoma, head and neck, liver or kidney cancer.

This rearrangement joins TRBV9 to TRBJ1-5, with D possibly TRBD1 on 5 matching bases. This CDR3 comprises 13 residues. V was shortened by 6 bases and J by 4 bases, with 11 bases between the two germline ends. Per germline, CDR1 SGDLS and CDR2 YYNGEE. The CDR3 spells CASTKDTNQPQHF. CDR3 bases: TGTGCCAGCACCAAGGACACTAATCAGCCCCAGCATTTT.

The rearrangement uses TRBV4-2 and TRBJ2-2; TRBD2 agrees at 8 bases. This CDR3 contains 16 residues. V was clipped by 10 bases and J by 5 bases; unmatched bases: 15. Germline CDR1 LGHNA, CDR2 YNFKEQ. The CDR3 DNA is TGTGCCACCTTGGGCCCCTCAGCGGGAGAAACCGGGGAGCTGTTTTTT. Translating it yields CATLGPSAGETGELFF.

The V call is TRBV10-3, the J call TRBJ2-5; possible D gene TRBD1, 6 bases. Trimming left V 7 bases short and J 2 bases short, with 17 bases between. The CDR3 covers 15 residues. Per the germline V gene, CDR1 is ENHRY and CDR2 is SYGVKD. Here the CDR3 DNA reads TGTGCCATCAAGAGGGGGATGGGAGTACAAGAGACCCAGTACTTC. This translates into CAIKRGMGVQETQYF.

V gene TRBV19 combines with J gene TRBJ1-5, with D hard to call. Germline assignment: CDR1 LNHDA and CDR2 SQIVND (reference sequence). The CDR3 extends over 12 amino acids. V was pared by 0 bases and J by 11 bases, with 8 bases between. CDR3 nucleotide sequence: TGTGCCAGTAGTATAGATGTTGGAGCCCAGCATTTT. Protein: CASSIDVGAQHF.

J is TRBJ1-4 and V is TRBV11-3, with D maybe TRBD1 (5 bases). Germline V gene sequence: CDR1 SGHNT, CDR2 YENEEA. The CDR3 contains 15 residues. V lost 1 base to trimming and J lost 8 bases, with 14 bases between them. Here the CDR3 reads CASSLGVRGREKLFF. CDR3 sequence (DNA): TGTGCCAGCAGCTTAGGAGTTAGGGGAAGAGAAAAACTGTTTTTT.

The chain is built from TRBV27 and TRBJ2-7; the D call may be TRBD1 or TRBD2 (6 bases each). Looked up from germline, CDR1 is MNHEY and CDR2 is SMNVEV (reference sequence). The CDR3 is 16 residues long. V lost 6 bases and J lost 5, with 23 bases in between. This CDR3 reads CASRGGQGLAGHEQYF. In DNA, the CDR3 is TGTGCCAGCAGAGGTGGTCAGGGGCTCGCGGGACACGAGCAGTACTTC.

The chain uses TRBV6-4 and TRBJ2-2; a weak D match, TRBD2 (6 bases). CDR3 size: 18 residues. Germline V gene data show CDR1 as MRHNA and CDR2 as SNTAGT. V was shortened by 8 bases and J by 5 bases, with 27 bases between the two germline ends. This chain's CDR3 is CASSEEGRGTTRTGELFF. The DNA for the CDR3 is TGTGCCAGCTCTGAGGAGGGTCGGGGGACCACGAGGACCGGGGAGCTGTTTTTT.

The chain links TRBV6-5 to TRBJ1-1, with no clear D. Germline V gene lookup returns CDR1 MNHEY and CDR2 SVGAGI. This CDR3 region has 14 residues. The V gene lost 6 bases and the J gene lost 3 bases, with 14 bases spanning the gap. As DNA, the CDR3 is TGTGCCAGCAGCTCATACAGATTGCACACTGAAGCTTTCTTT. It specifies CASSSYRLHTEAFF.

The genes are TRBV11-2 and TRBJ2-7; TRBD2 matches 10 bases. The CDR3 extends over 14 amino acids. Germline assignment: CDR1 SGHAT and CDR2 FQNNGV. The junction had 1 base not matched to a gene; V was cut back by 5 bases and J by 0 bases. DNA of the CDR3: TGTGCCAGCAGCACTAGCGGGAACTCCTACGAGCAGTACTTC. Amino acids: CASSTSGNSYEQYF. The variable domain in full, completed from reference TRBV11-2 and TRBJ2-7, reads EAGVAQSPRYKIIEKRQSVAFWCNPISGHATLYWYQQILGQGPKLLIQFQNNGVVDDSQLPKDRFSAERLKGVDSTLKIQPAKLEDSAVYLCASSTSGNSYEQYFGPGTRLTVT.

DNA of the CDR3: TGTGCCAGCAGCACGACAGGGACTCGCACAGATACGCAGTATTTT. Residues: CASSTTGTRTDTQYF. This chain connects TRBV7-9 to TRBJ2-3, with D possibly matching TRBD1 (7 bases). The CDR3 extends over 15 amino acids. The germline gives CDR1 SEHNR, CDR2 FQNEAQ (reference sequence). V shed 5 bases and J shed 1 base, with 13 bases lying between them. The full variable domain, with the rest looked up from reference TRBV7-9 and TRBJ2-3, is DTGVSQNPRHKITKRGQNVTFRCDPISEHNRLYWYRQTLGQGPEFLTYFQNEAQLEKSRLLSDRFSAERPKGSFSTLEIQRTEQGDSAMYLCASSTTGTRTDTQYFGPGTRLTVL.

A single count supports this clone. The chain recombines TRBV6-5 with TRBJ2-2; D unresolved. The CDR3 is made up of 15 amino acids. The V gene lost 0 bases and the J gene lost 3 bases, with 8 bases spanning the gap. CDR1 and CDR2 (germline): MNHEY, SVGAGI. CDR3 region: CASSYSRRHTGELFF. In nucleotides, the CDR3 is TGTGCCAGCAGTTACTCGAGGCGGCACACCGGGGAGCTGTTTTTT.

This clone was observed a few times. V usage is TRBV5-4 and J usage is TRBJ2-7; the match to TRBD1 covers 9 bases. V was clipped by 2 bases and J by 5 bases; unmatched bases: 8. Germline CDR1 SGHNT, CDR2 YYREEE (reference sequence). The CDR3 is 15 amino acids. The CDR3 DNA reads TGTGCCAGCAGCTTAGAGAACAGGGGGCAACACGAGCAGTACTTC. Protein product: CASSLENRGQHEQYF.

V and J are TRBV28 and TRBJ2-6, with D perhaps matching TRBD2 (5 bases). V was shortened by 4 bases and J by 0 bases, with 16 bases between the two germline ends. The germline V gene encodes CDR1 MDHEN and CDR2 SYDVKM. The CDR3 contains 18 residues. CDR3 nucleotide sequence: TGTGCCAGCAGTTCCTCCTCATTACGGGGCTCTGGGGCCAACGTCCTGACTTTC. It codes for CASSSSSLRGSGANVLTF.

Remarks on this clone: The germline gene is not matched at one end of the junction; a read error may be the cause. The rearrangement joins TRBV7-7 to TRBJ2-1, with a weak D call TRBD1 (5 bases). The CDR3 loop spans 13 amino acids. Germline V lookup: CDR1 SSHAT, CDR2 FNYEAQ (reference sequence). CDR3 sequence: CASSYGQNNEQFF. CDR3 sequence (DNA): TGTGCTAGCAGCTACGGACAAAACAATGAGCAGTTCTTC.

V usage is TRBV7-9 and J usage is TRBJ2-5, with 9 bases that match TRBD2. The CDR3 has 15 amino acids. Germline-derived CDR1 and CDR2 are SEHNR and FQNEAQ (reference sequence). Trimming at V came to 2 bases and at J to 5 bases, leaving 6 bases not matched to a gene. The CDR3 DNA reads as TGTGCCAGCAGCTTAAAAGCGGGAGGTCTGGAGACCCAGTACTTC. Translating gives CASSLKAGGLETQYF.

The V and J genes are TRBV18 and TRBJ2-5; 7 nucleotides line up with TRBD1. Germline assignment: CDR1 KGHSH and CDR2 LQKENI. V lost 3 bases and J lost 1; bases outside the gene matches: 2. CDR3 size: 14 residues. The CDR3 DNA is TGTGCCAGCTCACCGGGACAGATCCAAGAGACCCAGTACTTC. This gives the protein CASSPGQIQETQYF.

In DNA, the CDR3 is TGCGCCAGCAGCTCGGGGGGCGGGTTTCGAGAGACCCAGTACTTC. It translates to CASSSGGGFRETQYF. The V call is TRBV5-1, the J call TRBJ2-5; tentative D call: TRBD2 (7 bases). The CDR3 runs to 15 residues. Per germline, CDR1 SGHRS and CDR2 YFSETQ. V dropped 3 bases and J dropped 4 bases, with 16 bases sitting between them.

This sequence joins TRBV7-2 and TRBJ1-1, with D unclear. Trimming took 3 bases from V and 1 from J, leaving 6 bases between them. The germline CDR1 and CDR2 sequences are SGHTA and FQGNSA. This CDR3 contains 13 residues. The CDR3 region is CASSLGRNTEAFF. The CDR3 region has the DNA TGTGCCAGCAGCTTGGGCAGGAACACTGAAGCTTTCTTT.

This clone was counted a few times. The V and J genes are TRBV29-1 and TRBJ1-1, with a possible D match to TRBD1 (5 bases). The germline V gene encodes CDR1 SQVTM and CDR2 ANQGSEA. The CDR3 has 12 residues. Trimming stripped 7 bases from V and 0 bases from J, with 9 bases between. The CDR3 loop is CSEGRMNTEAFF. DNA of the CDR3: TGCAGCGAGGGACGGATGAACACTGAAGCTTTCTTT.

The chain has TRBV5-1 and TRBJ2-2; possible D gene TRBD2, 6 bases. The CDR3 contains 15 residues. The V gene lost 2 bases and the J gene lost 4 bases, with 12 bases spanning the gap. Germline V gene sequence: CDR1 SGHRS, CDR2 YFSETQ. CDR3 coding DNA: TGCGCCAGCAGCTTCGGGAGCGGATCCACCGGGGAGCTGTTTTTT. Translating it yields CASSFGSGSTGELFF.

V is TRBV11-1 and J is TRBJ1-2, with 10 nucleotides matching TRBD1. Germline V gives CDR1 SGHAT, CDR2 FQDESV (reference sequence). This CDR3 has 13 amino acids. After removal of 5 bases from V and 6 bases from J, the junction contained 3 bases not matched to a gene. CDR3 sequence reads: CASSRGTGDGYTF. The CDR3 nucleotides are TGTGCCAGCAGCCGTGGGACAGGGGATGGCTACACCTTC.

The chain carries TRBV5-6 and TRBJ1-2; D remains ambiguous. Trimming pared 4 bases from V and 7 bases from J, leaving 11 bases between. Germline CDR1 SGHDT, CDR2 YYEEEE. The CDR3 runs 12 residues. Written as DNA, the CDR3 is TGTGCCAGCAGCACCCGGACTGGTGGCTACACCTTC. It specifies CASSTRTGGYTF.

This clone was observed a single time. This sequence joins TRBV11-3 and TRBJ2-6; possible D gene TRBD1, 7 bases. This CDR3 spans 18 amino acids. Germline V gives CDR1 SGHNT, CDR2 YENEEA. Trimming pared 5 bases from V and 0 bases from J, leaving 17 bases between. The CDR3 DNA sequence: TGTGCCAGCAGCCCAGGGGGGCTAGTCAACTCTGGGGCCAACGTCCTGACTTTC. Its translation is CASSPGGLVNSGANVLTF.

The rearrangement uses TRBV19 and TRBJ1-6; possibly TRBD1 for D (5 bases). This CDR3 comprises 14 residues. Germline assignment: CDR1 LNHDA and CDR2 SQIVND (reference sequence). V was shortened by 3 bases and J by 7 bases, with 10 bases between the two germline ends. The CDR3 sequence is CASSMQQANSPLHF. Here the CDR3 DNA reads TGTGCCAGTAGTATGCAACAGGCCAATTCACCCCTCCACTTT. Using reference TRBV19 and TRBJ1-6 for the parts outside the CDR3, the full variable domain is DGGITQSPKYLFRKEGQNVTLSCEQNLNHDAMYWYRQDPGQGLRLIYYSQIVNDFQKGDIAEGYSVSREKKESFPLTVTSAQKNPTAFYLCASSMQQANSPLHFGNGTRLTVT.

The chain combines TRBV7-2 with TRBJ2-3; D is uncertain. V gave up 5 bases and J gave up 1 base, with 7 bases separating them. CDR1 is SGHTA and CDR2 is FQGNSA in the germline V gene. The CDR3 covers 13 residues. CDR3 loop: CASSQRGTDTQYF. CDR3 coding DNA: TGTGCCAGCAGCCAGCGCGGCACAGATACGCAGTATTTT. Drawing the rest from reference TRBV7-2 and TRBJ2-3, the complete variable domain is GAGVSQSPSNKVTEKGKDVELRCDPISGHTALYWYRQSLGQGLEFLIYFQGNSAPDKSGLPSDRFSAERTGGSVSTLTIQRTQQEDSAVYLCASSQRGTDTQYFGPGTRLTVL.

The genes are TRBV28 and TRBJ1-1; the D gene is possibly TRBD1 (6 bases). The CDR3 totals 13 residues. From germline, CDR1 is MDHEN and CDR2 SYDVKM. V was clipped by 7 bases and J by 2 bases, with 11 bases between them. CDR3 DNA: TGTGCCAGCATGAAACAGGGTAACACTGAAGCTTTCTTT. Its translation is CASMKQGNTEAFF. Drawing the rest from reference TRBV28 and TRBJ1-1, the complete variable domain is DVKVTQSSRYLVKRTGEKVFLECVQDMDHENMFWYRQDPGLGLRLIYFSYDVKMKEKGDIPEGYSVSREKKERFSLILESASTNQTSMYLCASMKQGNTEAFFGQGTRLTVV.

CDR3 coding DNA: TGTGCCAGCAGCCAAGACCCGACTAGCGGGCATGGCGATACGCAGTATTTT. Its translation: CASSQDPTSGHGDTQYF. The chain has TRBV4-2 and TRBJ2-3, with TRBD2 matching over 10 bases. CDR1 and CDR2 from the germline V gene are LGHNA and YNFKEQ. The CDR3 covers 17 residues. V lost 0 bases and J lost 6; bases outside the gene matches: 9.

The rearrangement joins TRBV6-5 to TRBJ2-7; D is unclear. This CDR3 has 16 residues. Trimming left V 0 bases short and J 4 bases short, with 16 bases between. Germline values: CDR1 MNHEY, CDR2 SVGAGI. Here the CDR3 reads CASSYSFRRFLYEQYF. DNA of the CDR3: TGTGCCAGCAGTTACTCTTTCCGACGGTTTTTGTACGAGCAGTACTTC.

This clone was found once. The chain employs TRBV5-4 and TRBJ2-5; D may correspond to TRBD1 or TRBD2 (5 bases each). V was trimmed by 4 bases and J by 3 bases, leaving 13 bases between them. Looked up from germline, CDR1 is SGHNT and CDR2 is YYREEE (reference sequence). CDR3 size: 14 residues. DNA of the CDR3: TGTGCCAGCAGCACAACCGGGGCCAAAGAGACCCAGTACTTC. It yields the protein CASSTTGAKETQYF.

The chain is built from TRBV30 and TRBJ2-2; D unclear. This CDR3 comprises 14 residues. V lost 1 base, J lost 5 bases, and 11 bases lay in between. CDR1 and CDR2 from the germline V gene are GTSNPN and SVGIG (reference sequence). The CDR3 spells CAWSGGIRTGELFF. CDR3 coding DNA: TGTGCCTGGAGTGGTGGCATTAGGACCGGGGAGCTGTTTTTT.